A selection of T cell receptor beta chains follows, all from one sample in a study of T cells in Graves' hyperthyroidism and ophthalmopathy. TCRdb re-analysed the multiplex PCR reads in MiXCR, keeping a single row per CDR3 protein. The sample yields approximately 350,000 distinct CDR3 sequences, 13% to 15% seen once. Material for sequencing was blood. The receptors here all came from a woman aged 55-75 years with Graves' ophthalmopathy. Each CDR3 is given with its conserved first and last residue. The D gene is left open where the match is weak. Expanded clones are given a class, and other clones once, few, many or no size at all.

cdr3_aa: CASSLGPGVNEQFF
cdr3_nt: TGTGCCAGCAGCTTGGGACCGGGGGTCAATGAGCAGTTCTTC
clone_size: few
v_call: TRBV13
j_call: TRBJ2-1
d_call: .

cdr3_aa: CASSEMGTLAYEQYF
cdr3_nt: TGTGCCAGCAGTGAAATGGGGACGCTAGCCTACGAGCAGTACTTC
clone_size: many
v_call: TRBV6-1
j_call: TRBJ2-7
d_call: .

cdr3_aa: CASSLSGGLDEQYF
cdr3_nt: TGTGCCAGCTCACTCTCAGGGGGTTTAGACGAGCAGTACTTC
clone_size: many
v_call: TRBV18
j_call: TRBJ2-7
d_call: TRBD1

cdr3_aa: CASSPSASTDTQYF
cdr3_nt: TGTGCCAGCTCACCATCGGCGAGCACAGATACGCAGTATTTT
clone_size: many
v_call: TRBV18
j_call: TRBJ2-3
d_call: .

cdr3_aa: CASSFWQLENQPQHF
cdr3_nt: TGTGCCAGCAGTTTCTGGCAGCTTGAGAATCAGCCCCAGCATTTT
clone_size: .
v_call: TRBV28
j_call: TRBJ1-5
d_call: .

cdr3_aa: CASNKRELGYEQYF
cdr3_nt: TGCGCCAGCAACAAGCGGGAGTTAGGGTACGAGCAGTACTTC
clone_size: .
v_call: TRBV5-1
j_call: TRBJ2-7
d_call: TRBD2

cdr3_aa: CASSLGGSYTDTQYF
cdr3_nt: TGTGCCAGCAGTTTAGGGGGGAGCTACACAGATACGCAGTATTTT
clone_size: .
v_call: TRBV12-3/TRBV12-4
j_call: TRBJ2-3
d_call: .

cdr3_aa: CASSEVVAGGLYNEQFF
cdr3_nt: TGTGCCAGCAGTGAAGTTGTCGCGGGAGGGCTCTACAATGAGCAGTTCTTC
clone_size: many
v_call: TRBV2
j_call: TRBJ2-1
d_call: TRBD2

cdr3_aa: CSASGGGGNTIYF
cdr3_nt: TGCAGTGCTAGTGGTGGGGGAGGAAACACCATATATTTT
clone_size: many
v_call: TRBV20-1
j_call: TRBJ1-3
d_call: .

cdr3_aa: CASRFNRGVAEAFF
cdr3_nt: TGTGCCAGCAGGTTCAACAGGGGAGTAGCCGAAGCTTTCTTT
clone_size: few
v_call: TRBV6-1
j_call: TRBJ1-1
d_call: TRBD1

cdr3_aa: CASSLSGLAEVGETQYF
cdr3_nt: TGCGCCAGCAGCCTTTCCGGACTAGCGGAGGTGGGAGAGACCCAGTACTTC
clone_size: .
v_call: TRBV4-1
j_call: TRBJ2-5
d_call: TRBD2

cdr3_aa: CASSPLHGGPETQYF
cdr3_nt: TGTGCCAGCAGCCCTCTCCACGGCGGGCCGGAGACCCAGTACTTC
clone_size: many
v_call: TRBV11-2
j_call: TRBJ2-5
d_call: .

cdr3_aa: CASTAYDTDTQYF
cdr3_nt: TGTGCCAGCACCGCTTATGACACAGATACGCAGTATTTT
clone_size: many
v_call: TRBV28
j_call: TRBJ2-3
d_call: .

cdr3_aa: CASPRPPPPMPQHF
cdr3_nt: TGTGCCAGCCCCCGGCCACCCCCCCCGATGCCCCAGCATTTT
clone_size: many
v_call: TRBV6-8
j_call: TRBJ1-5
d_call: .

cdr3_aa: CAISGGLAEYQETQYF
cdr3_nt: TGTGCCATCAGTGGCGGACTAGCGGAATACCAAGAGACCCAGTACTTC
clone_size: few
v_call: TRBV10-3
j_call: TRBJ2-5
d_call: TRBD2

cdr3_aa: CASRREAGEKLFF
cdr3_nt: TGTGCCAGCAGGAGAGAAGCGGGCGAAAAACTGTTTTTT
clone_size: few
v_call: TRBV6-1
j_call: TRBJ1-4
d_call: .

cdr3_aa: CASSVLQGAGDTQYF
cdr3_nt: TGTGCCAGCAGTGTTTTACAGGGGGCCGGAGATACGCAGTATTTT
clone_size: many
v_call: TRBV6-1
j_call: TRBJ2-3
d_call: TRBD1

cdr3_aa: CASSYQGIEYEQYF
cdr3_nt: TGCGCCAGCAGCTACCAGGGAATAGAGTACGAGCAGTACTTC
clone_size: .
v_call: TRBV5-1
j_call: TRBJ2-7
d_call: .

cdr3_aa: CASSPGTGTYNEQFF
cdr3_nt: TGTGCCAGCAGCCCGGGGACGGGAACCTACAATGAGCAGTTCTTC
clone_size: many
v_call: TRBV2
j_call: TRBJ2-1
d_call: .

cdr3_aa: CASSPGFLGEGRTYEQYF
cdr3_nt: TGTGCCAGCAGCCCCGGCTTTCTGGGGGAAGGGAGAACCTACGAGCAGTACTTC
clone_size: .
v_call: TRBV13
j_call: TRBJ2-7
d_call: .